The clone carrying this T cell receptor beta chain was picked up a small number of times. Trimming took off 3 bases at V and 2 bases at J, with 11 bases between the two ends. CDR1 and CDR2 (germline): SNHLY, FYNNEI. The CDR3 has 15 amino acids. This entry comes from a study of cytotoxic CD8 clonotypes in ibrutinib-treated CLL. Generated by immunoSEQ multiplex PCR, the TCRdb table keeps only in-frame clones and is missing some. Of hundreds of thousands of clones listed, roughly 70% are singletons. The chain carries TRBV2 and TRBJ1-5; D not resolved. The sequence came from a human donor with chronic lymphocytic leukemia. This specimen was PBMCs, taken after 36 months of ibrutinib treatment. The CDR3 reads CASSDKGNRNQPQHF. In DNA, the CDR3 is TGTGCCAGCAGTGATAAAGGCAATCGCAATCAGCCCCAGCATTTT.